These T cell receptor beta chains were read from a single sample in a study of blood T cell repertoires in COVID-19. Only in-frame clones appear in the TCRdb table, and some are missing; sequencing was by immunoSEQ multiplex PCR. The profile covers roughly 250,000 clones, with roughly 86% appearing a single time and roughly 2% taken by the ten largest. Sequencing was performed on PBMCs or T cells enriched from blood (not recorded which). All receptors come from a woman between 45 and 60 years old who had recovered from COVID-19. Both conserved end residues are part of each CDR3. A D gene is named only where the DNA matches it firmly. Clone size, where shown, is once, few, many, or a class for clones that have expanded.

TRBJ1-6 | NA | TRBV21-1 | NA | TGTGCCAGCAGCAAAGCGGGACAGGATAATTCACCCCTCCACTTT | CASSKAGQDNSPLHF
TRBJ1-1 | NA | TRBV18 | NA | TGTGCCAGCTCACCCGGACAGACCGAAGCTTTCTTT | CASSPGQTEAFF
TRBJ2-7 | NA | TRBV5-6 | NA | TGTGCCAGCTCAAGAGGGGGTTCCTACGAGCAGTACTTC | CASSRGGSYEQYF
TRBJ2-1 | once | TRBV27 | TRBD1 | TGTGCCAGCGGAAGTAAAGACAGGGATCCGCATGAGCAGTTCTTC | CASGSKDRDPHEQFF
TRBJ2-5 | NA | TRBV7-2 | NA | TGTGCCAGCAGCTTAGGTAGGGGCCAAGAGACCCAGTACTTC | CASSLGRGQETQYF
TRBJ1-5 | NA | TRBV4-2 | NA | TGTGCCAGCAGCCAAGAGGCAGGGGATCAGCCCCAGCATTTT | CASSQEAGDQPQHF
TRBJ2-7 | NA | TRBV23-1 | TRBD2 | TGCGCCAGCAGTCAAAGGAGACACGGGGTAGCGGGGGGCACCTACGAGCAGTACTTC | CASSQRRHGVAGGTYEQYF
TRBJ2-7 | NA | TRBV7-2 | NA | TGTGCCAGCAGCTTAAGCACTCAATACGAGCAGTACTTC | CASSLSTQYEQYF
TRBJ1-2 | few | TRBV21-1 | NA | TGTGCCAGTAGGAGACAGCAAACGGATACAGGGAGTTATGGCTACACCTTC | CASRRQQTDTGSYGYTF
TRBJ2-6 | NA | TRBV14 | NA | TGTGCCAGCAGCCAAAACAGGGTAGGGGCCAACGTCCTGACTTTC | CASSQNRVGANVLTF
TRBJ2-3 | NA | TRBV29-1 | TRBD2 | TGCAGCGTTGGTCTGGGGCTAGCGGGGGCACATACGCAGTATTTT | CSVGLGLAGAHTQYF
TRBJ1-2 | NA | TRBV30 | NA | TGTGCCTGGAGTGTACGGACAGATGGCTACACCTTC | CAWSVRTDGYTF
TRBJ1-1 | few | TRBV27 | NA | TGTGCCAGCAAGTCAGGGGCTAACACTGAAGCTTTCTTT | CASKSGANTEAFF
TRBJ2-1 | NA | TRBV6-6 | TRBD1 | TGTGCCAGCAGTTACGACAGGGAAGATGAGCAGTTCTTC | CASSYDREDEQFF
TRBJ1-1 | NA | TRBV6-1 | NA | TGTGCCAGCAGTGAATGGGAGGGTAGAGGGAACACTGAAGCTTTCTTT | CASSEWEGRGNTEAFF
TRBJ1-2 | NA | TRBV11-2 | NA | TGTGCCAGCAGCTTACGTCCAGGAGGGGGCTACACCTTC | CASSLRPGGGYTF
TRBJ2-1 | NA | TRBV4-3 | NA | TGCGCCAGCAGCCAAGATGTCCCGACTCAGGGGGAGCAGTTCTTC | CASSQDVPTQGEQFF
TRBJ1-1 | NA | TRBV6-5 | NA | TGTGCCAGCAGTTACGGCAGGAACACTGAAGCTTTCTTT | CASSYGRNTEAFF
TRBJ2-7 | NA | TRBV5-4 | TRBD2 | TGTGCCAGCAGCCTAGGACTAGTCGGAGACGAGCAGTACTTC | CASSLGLVGDEQYF
TRBJ2-7 | NA | TRBV5-5 | TRBD1 | TGTGCCAGCAGCTTGGGGGACAGGGGATCCTACGAGCAGTACTTC | CASSLGDRGSYEQYF
TRBJ2-7 | NA | TRBV2 | NA | TGTGCCAGCAGTGAAACCCCCGGGTTCGCAGGGATGTTTGCCTACGAGCAGTACTTC | CASSETPGFAGMFAYEQYF
TRBJ2-7 | NA | TRBV4-1 | TRBD1 | TGCGCCAGCAGCCAGGAACCCGGGACAGAGATCTCCTACGAGCAGTACTTC | CASSQEPGTEISYEQYF
TRBJ2-2 | NA | TRBV7-2 | TRBD2 | TGTGCCAGCACCCGCGGGGGGGCGAACACCGGGGAGCTGTTTTTT | CASTRGGANTGELFF
TRBJ2-7 | few | TRBV10-1 | TRBD2 | TGCGCCAGCAGTGAGACCGGGACTAGCGGGAGCCCCTACGAGCAGTACTTC | CASSETGTSGSPYEQYF
TRBJ2-5 | NA | TRBV27 | NA | TGTGCCAGCAGTTTGGTCTTCCCCGGGGATTCCTGGGAGACCCAGTACTTC | CASSLVFPGDSWETQYF
TRBJ2-5 | NA | TRBV7-9 | TRBD2 | TGTGCCAGCAGCTTAGCCAGCGGGGAAGAGACCCAGTACTTC | CASSLASGEETQYF
TRBJ2-1 | NA | TRBV28 | TRBD2 | TGTGCCAGCAGTTTTAAGGCGGGAGTTGAGCAGTTCTTC | CASSFKAGVEQFF
TRBJ1-2 | NA | TRBV28 | NA | TGTGCCAGCAGTTCGCACAGGGCGTGGGATGGCTACACCTTC | CASSSHRAWDGYTF
TRBJ2-7 | NA | TRBV18 | NA | TGTGCCAGCTCACCTGGACAGTTCTCCTACGAGCAGTACTTC | CASSPGQFSYEQYF
TRBJ2-7 | NA | TRBV18 | TRBD2 | TGTGCCAGCTCACCGCCTAGCGGGAGCTCCTACGAGCAGTACTTC | CASSPPSGSSYEQYF
TRBJ1-4 | NA | TRBV30 | NA | TGTGCCTGGAGGCTACAGACAACTAATGAAAAACTGTTTTTT | CAWRLQTTNEKLFF
TRBJ1-2 | NA | TRBV28 | TRBD1 | TGTGCCAGCAGTCCCAGGGGGCTTGGCTACACCTTC | CASSPRGLGYTF
TRBJ1-2 | NA | TRBV19 | NA | TGTGCCAGTAGTATAGTTTATTATGGGGCACGATGGGGCTACACCTTC | CASSIVYYGARWGYTF
TRBJ1-2 | NA | TRBV27 | TRBD1 | TGTGCCAGCAGGGACAGGGTCGTTGGGGGCTACACCTTC | CASRDRVVGGYTF
TRBJ2-1 | NA | TRBV30 | TRBD2 | TGTGCCTGGAAAGCGGGGGGGCGGAATGAGCAGTTCTTC | CAWKAGGRNEQFF
TRBJ2-3 | NA | TRBV6-1 | TRBD2 | TGTGCCAGCAGTGACAGACTAGCGGGTGGGACAGATACGCAGTATTTT | CASSDRLAGGTDTQYF
TRBJ1-1 | few | TRBV3-1/TRBV3-2 | TRBD1 | TGTGCCAGCAGCCAAGATCTCGGGACAGGGGCTGCGAACACTGAAGCTTTCTTT | CASSQDLGTGAANTEAFF
TRBJ1-6 | NA | TRBV27 | TRBD1 | TGTGCCAGCAGTTTATCGTTGGGACAGGAGAGCTCCTATAATTCACCCCTCCACTTT | CASSLSLGQESSYNSPLHF
TRBJ2-1 | NA | TRBV11-3 | NA | TGTGCCAGCAGCTTGACAAGGGGCGCCTACAATGAGCAGTTCTTC | CASSLTRGAYNEQFF
TRBJ2-3 | NA | TRBV7-2 | TRBD2 | TGTGCCAGCAGCTTACAGTGGGAGGCTAGCGGAACAGATACGCAGTATTTT | CASSLQWEASGTDTQYF
TRBJ2-7 | NA | TRBV6-5 | NA | TGTGCCAGCAGTTACGTTGGGGAGATAGACGAGCAGTACTTC | CASSYVGEIDEQYF
TRBJ2-5 | NA | TRBV5-1 | NA | TGCGCCAGCAGCTTGCGAGAGACCCAGTACTTC | CASSLRETQYF
TRBJ2-1 | few | TRBV5-4 | TRBD2 | TGTGCCAGCAGCTCGCCGGGGGGTGAGCAGTTCTTC | CASSSPGGEQFF
TRBJ1-2 | NA | TRBV10-3 | NA | TGTGCCATCAGTGAATCCTTAGACTATGGCTACACCTTC | CAISESLDYGYTF
TRBJ2-3 | NA | TRBV7-2 | NA | TGTGCCAGCAGCTTAATGGGCGTCACAGATACGCAGTATTTT | CASSLMGVTDTQYF
TRBJ2-7 | NA | TRBV30 | TRBD2 | TGTGCCTGGAGTGTACGAGGTAGCGGGAGTTACGAGCAGTACTTC | CAWSVRGSGSYEQYF
TRBJ1-1 | NA | TRBV10-1 | NA | TGCGCCAGCATGGGGCTAGGAGCCACTGAAGCTTTCTTT | CASMGLGATEAFF
TRBJ1-6 | NA | TRBV27 | NA | TGTGCCAGCAGTCCGAATCGGTTGAGCTCCTATAATTCACCCCTCCACTTT | CASSPNRLSSYNSPLHF
TRBJ2-7 | many | TRBV6-2/TRBV6-3 | NA | TGTGCCAGCAGTTACTCTATTGGAGAAGGCTACGAGCAGTACTTC | CASSYSIGEGYEQYF
TRBJ1-1 | NA | TRBV5-1 | NA | TGCGCCAGCAGCTTGGCCGGGCGGGATAGCACTGAAGCTTTCTTT | CASSLAGRDSTEAFF
TRBJ1-1 | NA | TRBV2 | TRBD1 | TGTGCCAGGCGGACAGGGAAGGCCACTGAAGCTTTCTTT | CARRTGKATEAFF
TRBJ2-3 | NA | TRBV7-7 | NA | TGTGCTAGCAGCTCGGGAAGTGTAGATACGCAGTATTTT | CASSSGSVDTQYF
TRBJ2-4 | once | TRBV24-1 | NA | TGTGCCACCGGACCCGGGGGAGCCAAAAACATTCAGTACTTC | CATGPGGAKNIQYF
TRBJ2-6 | NA | TRBV4-3 | NA | TGCGCCAGCAGCCAAGAGCCCAGCTCTGGGGCCAACGTCCTGACTTTC | CASSQEPSSGANVLTF
TRBJ2-3 | NA | TRBV19 | TRBD2 | TGTGCCAGTAGTATAGTGGCGGGGGGGCCGGTAGATACGCAGTATTTT | CASSIVAGGPVDTQYF